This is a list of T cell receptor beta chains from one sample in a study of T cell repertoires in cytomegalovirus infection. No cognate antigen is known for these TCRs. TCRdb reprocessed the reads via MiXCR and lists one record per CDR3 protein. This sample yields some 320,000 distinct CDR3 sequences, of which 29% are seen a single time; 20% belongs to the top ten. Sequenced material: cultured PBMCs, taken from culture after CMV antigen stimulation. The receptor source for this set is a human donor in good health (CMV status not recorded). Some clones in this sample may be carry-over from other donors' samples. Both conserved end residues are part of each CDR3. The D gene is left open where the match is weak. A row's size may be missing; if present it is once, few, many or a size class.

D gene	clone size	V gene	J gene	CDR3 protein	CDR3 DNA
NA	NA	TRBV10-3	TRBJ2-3	CAISVSDLDTQYF	TGTGCCATCAGTGTTTCGGACTTAGATACGCAGTATTTT
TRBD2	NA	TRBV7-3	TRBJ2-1	CASSLAGGLNEQFF	TGTGCCAGCAGCTTAGCGGGGGGCCTTAATGAGCAGTTCTTC
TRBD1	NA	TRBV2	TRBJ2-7	CASNQKGGWYEQYF	TGTGCCAGCAATCAGAAAGGGGGCTGGTACGAGCAGTACTTC
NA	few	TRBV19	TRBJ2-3	CASSIGGPSGTDTQYF	TGTGCCAGTAGTATAGGCGGCCCCTCCGGTACAGATACGCAGTATTTT
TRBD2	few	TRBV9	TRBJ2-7	CASSVGTSVHEQYF	TGTGCCAGCAGCGTCGGGACTAGCGTACACGAGCAGTACTTC
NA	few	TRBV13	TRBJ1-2	CASSLGSRANYGYTF	TGTGCCAGCAGCTTAGGATCACGGGCTAACTATGGCTACACCTTC
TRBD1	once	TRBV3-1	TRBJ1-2	CASSRSDRGQDYTF	TGTGCCAGCAGCCGATCAGACAGGGGGCAGGACTACACCTTC
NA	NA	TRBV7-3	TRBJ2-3	CASSLTGTSWDTQYF	TGTGCCAGCAGCTTAACAGGCACTAGCTGGGATACGCAGTATTTT
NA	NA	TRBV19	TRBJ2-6	CASSIVISGANVLTF	TGTGCCAGTAGTATAGTCATCTCTGGGGCCAACGTCCTGACTTTC
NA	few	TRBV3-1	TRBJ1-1	CASSRGGENTEAFF	TGTGCCAGCAGCCGCGGCGGGGAAAACACTGAAGCTTTCTTT
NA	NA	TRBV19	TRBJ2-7	CASSGGSVVEQYF	TGTGCCAGTAGTGGAGGTAGCGTAGTCGAGCAGTACTTC
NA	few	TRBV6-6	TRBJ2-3	CASSYSKGGTDTQYF	TGTGCCAGCAGTTACTCAAAGGGCGGCACAGATACGCAGTATTTT
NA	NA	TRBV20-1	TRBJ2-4	CSARRQSAKNIQYF	TGCAGTGCTAGGCGACAGTCGGCCAAAAACATTCAGTACTTC
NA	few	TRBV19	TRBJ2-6	CASIGRTSSGANVLTF	TGTGCCAGTATTGGCAGAACGAGCTCTGGGGCCAACGTCCTGACTTTC
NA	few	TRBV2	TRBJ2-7	CASSADLGEQYF	TGTGCCAGCAGCGCAGACCTTGGCGAGCAGTACTTC
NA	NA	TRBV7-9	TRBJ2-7	CASSSTGTQYYYEQYF	TGTGCCAGCAGTTCTACGGGGACCCAGTACTACTACGAGCAGTACTTC
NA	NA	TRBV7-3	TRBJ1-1	CASSVDSSIEAFF	TGTGCCAGCAGCGTCGACAGTTCAATTGAAGCTTTCTTT
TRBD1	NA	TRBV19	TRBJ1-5	CASSTRQGVGNQPQHF	TGTGCCAGTAGTACCCGACAGGGGGTCGGCAATCAGCCCCAGCATTTT
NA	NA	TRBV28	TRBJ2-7	CASSLPGRKSSYEQYF	TGTGCCAGCAGTCTCCCGGGGAGGAAAAGCTCCTACGAGCAGTACTTC
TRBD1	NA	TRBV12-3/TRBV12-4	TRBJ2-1	CASSRPGQVNNEQFF	TGTGCCAGCAGTAGGCCGGGACAGGTAAACAATGAGCAGTTCTTC
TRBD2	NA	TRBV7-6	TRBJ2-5	CASSLTSGMGGETQYF	TGTGCCAGCAGCTTGACTAGCGGAATGGGAGGGGAGACCCAGTACTTC
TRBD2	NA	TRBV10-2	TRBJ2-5	CASSWTREETQYF	TGCGCCAGCAGTTGGACTAGGGAAGAGACCCAGTACTTC
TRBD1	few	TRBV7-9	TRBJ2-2	CASSLDRGLTGELFF	TGTGCCAGCAGCTTAGACAGGGGATTGACCGGGGAGCTGTTTTTT
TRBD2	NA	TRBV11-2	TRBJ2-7	CASSLVAGTSGRSIRYEQYF	TGTGCCAGCAGCTTAGTTGCGGGGACTAGCGGGAGGAGTATTAGATACGAGCAGTACTTC
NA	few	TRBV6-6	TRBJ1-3	CASSYGPTAGNTIYF	TGTGCCAGCAGTTACGGCCCGACGGCAGGAAACACCATATATTTT
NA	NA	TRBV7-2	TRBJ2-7	CASSARTASYEQYF	TGTGCCAGCAGCGCCCGAACAGCTTCCTACGAGCAGTACTTC
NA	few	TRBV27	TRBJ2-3	CASSSAAWDTQYF	TGTGCCAGCAGTTCGGCGGCCTGGGATACGCAGTATTTT
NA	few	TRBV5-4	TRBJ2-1	CASSLDRGDEQFF	TGTGCCAGCAGCTTGGATAGGGGCGATGAGCAGTTCTTC
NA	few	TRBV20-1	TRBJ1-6	CSARVGGLGGSYNSPLHF	TGCAGTGCTAGAGTAGGGGGGCTTGGGGGCTCCTATAATTCACCCCTCCACTTT
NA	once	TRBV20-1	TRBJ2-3	CSAMGGRGATDTQYF	TGCAGTGCTATGGGTGGGAGAGGGGCCACAGATACGCAGTATTTT